Listed here is a single T cell receptor (beta chain). The target antigen is unknown. These data come from a study of Ad26.COV2.S vaccination and SARS-CoV-2 variants. Germline assignment: CDR1 MDHEN and CDR2 SYDVKM. V shed 1 base, J shed 4 bases, and the junction held 5 bases outside the gene matches. The CDR3 is 16 residues long. The treatment here: some 20 received Ad26.COV2.S at low or high dose, single or two shots; about 5 received placebo; per-sample allocation not given. Each sample was drawn 63 days after the first injection (of vaccine or placebo). Clones were read by immunoSEQ multiplex PCR, and TCRdb kept only the in-frame ones, dropping some. The sample consists of under 600,000 clones, 80% to 90% of them appearing once. Broader study findings: Measurement of non-spike TCR breadth gave similar results in vaccine and placebo recipients. Total T cell responses, in the TCR breadth and depth analyses, may have been underestimated.

The origin of this receptor is a person aged 18-65 years who received the Ad26.COV2.S COVID-19 vaccine or a placebo. The genes are TRBV28 and TRBJ2-3, with TRBD2 matching over 10 bases. The sample consisted of peripheral blood, taken in a trial of Ad26.COV2.S vaccine versus placebo. This CDR3 is CASSLLASGSADTQYF. The CDR3 coding sequence is TGTGCCAGCAGTTTATTGGCTAGCGGGAGTGCAGATACGCAGTATTTT. The full variable domain, its missing parts supplied by reference TRBV28 and TRBJ2-3, is DVKVTQSSRYLVKRTGEKVFLECVQDMDHENMFWYRQDPGLGLRLIYFSYDVKMKEKGDIPEGYSVSREKKERFSLILESASTNQTSMYLCASSLLASGSADTQYFGPGTRLTVL.